Listed below are T cell receptor beta chains from one sample, sequenced in a study of shared clonotypes between healthy human individuals. Sequencing used immunoSEQ multiplex PCR; TCRdb keeps in-frame clones, though not all of them. The repertoire has around 600,000 clones, about 95% of them found once; the top ten carry approximately 0.11%. The sequenced material came from naive CD8+ T cells sorted from blood. These receptors were obtained from a woman between 25 and 40 years old in good health. The conserved cysteine and the conserved F or W are not part of the CDR3 here. A D gene is named only where the DNA matches it firmly. A row's size may be missing; if present it is once, few, many or a size class.

V	size	D	J	CDR3
TRBV9	-	-	TRBJ1-1	ASSAQGKGVNTEAF
TRBV6-5	-	-	TRBJ2-1	ASSSQGNEQF
TRBV13	few	-	TRBJ1-2	ASSLSQIYGYT
TRBV27	-	TRBD1	TRBJ1-1	ASSPNRGTRNTEAF
TRBV27	-	-	TRBJ2-1	ASSPGREDPYNEQF
TRBV2	-	-	TRBJ1-2	ASKDSALGYT
TRBV28	-	TRBD2	TRBJ2-7	ASSPVSSGASYEQY
TRBV9	-	TRBD2	TRBJ2-6	ASSTTSGRLAGANVLT
TRBV27	-	-	TRBJ2-1	ASNELRGRDEQF
TRBV7-9	-	-	TRBJ2-6	ASSPTSGANVLT